The 17 T cell receptor beta chains below come from one sample, sequenced in a study of shared clonotypes between healthy human individuals (dated by TCRdb to 2019 to 2021). The receptor library was made with the immunoSEQ multiplex PCR assay. The table comes from immuneACCESS by way of TCRdb, which keeps in-frame sequences with V and J called. Part of the clones is missing from these tables; in studies checked, under half for an unresolved V gene and the rest for unknown reasons. The sample table lists around 2,000,000 clones, roughly 95% of them with a count of one. The ten largest clones capture 0.1% to 0.15% of the sample. The sample taken for sequencing was naive CD4+ T cells sorted from blood. Interpreted using the paper, the cell subset or site label stands for: CD45RA+ positively selected. The receptors shown here come from a man between 18 and 35 years old in good health.

This clone is a singleton in its sample. Compared with germline, one end of the junction differs, possibly owing to a read error. The gene calls are TRBV2 and TRBJ2-5; D is ambiguous. Germline CDR1 reads SNHLY; CDR2 reads FYNNEI. This CDR3 contains 14 residues. Here the CDR3 DNA reads TGTGCCAGCAGTGCTTCTGGGCCCCAAGGGACCCAGTACTTC. The encoded protein is CASSASGPQGTQYF. Drawing the rest from reference TRBV2 and TRBJ2-5, the complete variable domain is EPEVTQTPSHQVTQMGQEVILRCVPISNHLYFYWYRQILGQKVEFLVSFYNNEISEKSEIFDDQFSVERPDGSNFTLKIRSTKLEDSAMYFCASSASGPQGTQYFGPGTRLLVL.

The chain links TRBV5-4 to TRBJ2-1, with no clear D. The V end lost 4 bases, the J end lost 5 bases, and 4 bases lay between the germline ends. The germline gives CDR1 SGHNT, CDR2 YYREEE (reference sequence). CDR3 length: 11 amino acids. The CDR3 loop reads CASSRNNEQFF. The CDR3 nucleotides are TGTGCCAGCAGCCGTAACAATGAGCAGTTCTTC.

The chain uses TRBV5-1 and TRBJ2-7, with 7 nucleotides matching TRBD2. The CDR3 sequence is 15 residues long. V was clipped by 0 bases and J by 2 bases; unmatched bases: 5. Germline CDR1 and CDR2: SGHRS and YFSETQ. CDR3 DNA sequence: TGCGCCAGCAGCTTGGCCCTAGCGGATACCTACGAGCAGTACTTC. Its translation is CASSLALADTYEQYF.

J is TRBJ2-7 and V is TRBV5-6; D gene unclear. The CDR3 extends over 11 amino acids. The germline gives CDR1 SGHDT, CDR2 YYEEEE. Trimming shortened V by 7 bases and J by 4 bases, and 9 bases separated the two germline ends. This CDR3 is CASSTLYEQYF. CDR3 nucleotide sequence: TGTGCCAGCTCGACCCTATACGAGCAGTACTTC.

On this clone itself: The sample carries other DNA sequences with the same CDR3. Here the CDR3 DNA reads TGTGCCAGCAGTGCGAGGGGGACTAATGAAAAACTGTTTTTT. It translates to CASSARGTNEKLFF. The chain joins TRBV2 to TRBJ1-4; TRBD1 might be the D (6 bases). The V end was cut by 4 bases, the J end by 2 bases, with 8 bases between. The germline gives CDR1 SNHLY, CDR2 FYNNEI. The CDR3 has 14 residues.

The V call is TRBV9, the J call TRBJ2-3, with D perhaps assigned TRBD1 or TRBD2 (6 bases each). Trimming took off 0 bases at V and 3 bases at J, with 11 bases between the two ends. The CDR3 is made up of 15 amino acids. CDR1 and CDR2 (germline): SGDLS, YYNGEE. The CDR3 sequence: CASSVAGGWTDTQYF. CDR3 coding DNA: TGTGCCAGCAGCGTAGCCGGGGGCTGGACAGATACGCAGTATTTT. The whole variable domain, remainder taken from reference TRBV9 and TRBJ2-3, is DSGVTQTPKHLITATGQRVTLRCSPRSGDLSVYWYQQSLDQGLQFLIQYYNGEERAKGNILERFSAQQFPDLHSELNLSSLELGDSALYFCASSVAGGWTDTQYFGPGTRLTVL.

J is TRBJ1-4 and V is TRBV5-8; 9 bases line up with TRBD1. The CDR3 contains 15 residues. CDR1 and CDR2 (germline): SGHTS, YDEGEE. The V gene end was trimmed by 4 bases and the J gene end by 1 base; junction bases not matched to a gene: 2. As DNA, the CDR3 is TGTGCCAGCAGCGCGGGACAGGGAACTAATGAAAAACTGTTTTTT. It is translated as CASSAGQGTNEKLFF.

This chain joins TRBV9 and TRBJ2-7; unclear D gene. The V gene lost 0 bases and the J gene lost 3 bases, with 13 bases spanning the gap. Germline V gene lookup returns CDR1 SGDLS and CDR2 YYNGEE. The CDR3 sequence is 15 residues long. CDR3 loop: CASSVEAMGFYEQYF. CDR3 in DNA: TGTGCCAGCAGCGTAGAAGCAATGGGATTCTACGAGCAGTACTTC.

The chain joins TRBV7-9 to TRBJ2-2, with 7 bases identical to TRBD1. The V gene end was trimmed by 0 bases and the J gene end by 4 bases; junction bases not matched to a gene: 2. From germline, CDR1 is SEHNR and CDR2 FQNEAQ (reference sequence). The CDR3 is 15 residues long. The CDR3 here is CASSLASGGTGELFF. In DNA form, the CDR3 reads TGTGCCAGCAGCTTAGCGTCAGGGGGCACCGGGGAGCTGTTTTTT.

On this clone: Different DNA sequences within this sample yield the same CDR3. In DNA form, the CDR3 reads TGTGCCAGCAGCCTATCTCTTGAGCAGTTCTTC. Its protein product is CASSLSLEQFF. The rearrangement links TRBV7-2 to TRBJ2-1, with D uncertain. The CDR3 runs 11 residues. Germline CDR1 reads SGHTA; CDR2 reads FQGNSA. Trimming left V 5 bases short and J 9 bases short, with 8 bases between.

V usage is TRBV18 and J usage is TRBJ1-1; D gene uncertain. V was shortened by 6 bases and J by 3 bases, with 14 bases between the two germline ends. CDR3 length: 14 residues. Germline V gene lookup returns CDR1 KGHSH and CDR2 LQKENI. CDR3 bases: TGTGCCAGCTCCTTTACTCAAAGGGACACTGAAGCTTTCTTT. Encoded protein: CASSFTQRDTEAFF.

J is TRBJ2-7 and V is TRBV30, with D possibly matching TRBD1 (6 bases). Germline CDR1 reads GTSNPN; CDR2 reads SVGIG (reference sequence). Trimming left V 3 bases short and J 6 bases short, with 15 bases between. The CDR3 length is 13 residues. The DNA for the CDR3 is TGTGCCTGGAGCCGCAACAGGGTTGGCGAGCAGTACTTC. Encoded protein: CAWSRNRVGEQYF.

The chain employs TRBV5-1 and TRBJ2-2, with 7 nucleotides matching TRBD1. Germline V gene data show CDR1 as SGHRS and CDR2 as YFSETQ. The V and J ends lost 5 bases and 4 bases, in that order; junction bases with no gene match: 5. This CDR3 contains 14 residues. This CDR3 is CASSYPGGTGELFF. In nucleotides, the CDR3 is TGCGCCAGCAGTTACCCAGGGGGCACCGGGGAGCTGTTTTTT.

The rearrangement joins TRBV29-1 to TRBJ1-1, with D possibly TRBD1 on 5 matching bases. V was clipped by 5 bases and J by 2 bases, with 9 bases between them. Germline assignment: CDR1 SQVTM and CDR2 ANQGSEA. The CDR3 totals 12 residues. Written as DNA, the CDR3 is TGCAGCGTTCAGACAGTTAACACTGAAGCTTTCTTT. Translated: CSVQTVNTEAFF.

The rearrangement uses TRBV10-3 and TRBJ2-5; D not resolved. In germline, CDR1 is ENHRY, CDR2 SYGVKD. V was trimmed by 0 bases and J by 5 bases, leaving 10 bases between them. This CDR3 contains 14 residues. This chain's CDR3 is CAISESIGWETQYF. In DNA, the CDR3 is TGTGCCATCAGTGAGTCGATAGGCTGGGAGACCCAGTACTTC.

This sequence joins TRBV14 and TRBJ2-7, with 8 bases matching TRBD2. CDR1 and CDR2 from the germline V gene are SGHDN and FVKESK. V was pared by 5 bases and J by 3 bases, with 12 bases of the junction left unmatched. This CDR3 contains 16 residues. The CDR3 reads CASSKRGGTSLYEQYF. The DNA of the CDR3 is TGTGCCAGCAGCAAACGCGGGGGGACCTCTCTCTACGAGCAGTACTTC. The variable domain in full, with the rest retrieved from reference TRBV14 and TRBJ2-7, is EAGVTQFPSHSVIEKGQTVTLRCDPISGHDNLYWYRRVMGKEIKFLLHFVKESKQDESGMPNNRFLAERTGGTYSTLKVQPAELEDSGVYFCASSKRGGTSLYEQYFGPGTRLTVT.

The chain joins TRBV30 to TRBJ2-7; D not certain. The CDR3 has 12 amino acids. Germline V lookup: CDR1 GTSNPN, CDR2 SVGIG (reference sequence). V lost 2 bases and J lost 3, with 8 bases in between. The CDR3 DNA sequence: TGTGCCTGGAGTCTGACAAACTACGAGCAGTACTTC. Protein: CAWSLTNYEQYF.